The 29 T cell receptor beta chains listed next were all sequenced from one sample in a study of Tregs in tolerant kidney transplant recipients. Repertoires were generated with immunoSEQ multiplex PCR, while TCRdb's copy carries only in-frame clones and drops some. The sample data list 45,000 to 55,000 clones. This specimen consisted of CD4+ T cells from blood, obtained before the transplant. All receptors come from a human donor who received a combined kidney and bone marrow transplant.

In regard to this clone: The CDR3 end lies 3 residues beyond the end of the read and is filled in from the germline J gene. This chain uses TRBV6-1 with TRBJ2-5; 8 bases map to TRBD2. This CDR3 has 16 residues. Germline values: CDR1 MNHNS, CDR2 SASEGT. The junction had 5 bases not matched to a gene; V was cut back by 2 bases and J by 0 bases. The sequenced part of the CDR3 DNA is TGTGCCAGCAGTGAAAAGGTAGCGGGGTACCAAGAGACC. Amino acid sequence: CASSEKVAGYQET. The whole CDR3 protein reads CASSEKVAGYQETQYF.

A word on this clone: With the read ending 3 residues before the CDR3 end, the germline J gene is used to fill in that end. The chain combines TRBV5-1 with TRBJ1-2, with a tentative D call TRBD1 (6 bases). CDR3 length: 14 amino acids. Germline V lookup: CDR1 SGHRS, CDR2 YFSETQ. The CDR3 loop is CASSLARGAEGYTF. Incomplete CDR3 DNA: TGCGCCAGCAGCTTGGCTCGGGGGGCAGAGGGC.

In regard to this clone: Read coverage stops 3 residues before the CDR3 terminus; the germline J gene supplies the remainder. The rearrangement uses TRBV18 and TRBJ2-7; 12 bases line up with TRBD2. The CDR3 spans 17 residues. The germline gives CDR1 KGHSH, CDR2 LQKENI. Trimming removed 3 bases from V and 0 bases from J; junction bases left unmatched: 6. The CDR3 loop is CASSPTGLAGSSYEQYF. CDR3 DNA, as far as it was read: TGTGCCAGCTCACCGACCGGACTAGCGGGAAGCTCCTACGAG.

Of note for this clone: The read terminates 3 residues ahead of where the CDR3 ends, so the germline J gene completes it. The chain carries TRBV7-2 and TRBJ2-7; D is possibly TRBD1 (5 bases). The CDR3 has 15 amino acids. V lost 4 bases and J lost 2, with 15 bases in between. Germline V lookup: CDR1 SGHTA, CDR2 FQGNSA. The DNA read from the CDR3 is TGTGCCAGCAGCTCCACAGGCGCCCTCCCCTACGAG. Translating it yields CASSSTGALPYE. The whole CDR3 protein reads CASSSTGALPYEQYF.

Regarding this clone: The CDR3 extends 3 residues past the end of the read, so its final part is completed from the germline J gene. The rearrangement uses TRBV5-1 and TRBJ2-1, with D unclear. In germline, CDR1 is SGHRS, CDR2 YFSETQ. Trimming left V 1 base short and J 3 bases short, with 11 bases between. The CDR3 contains 15 residues. CDR3 DNA, as far as it was read: TGCGCCAGCAGCTTGAGTGAACACCGCTACAATGAG. Its protein is CASSLSEHRYNE. The whole CDR3 sequence reads CASSLSEHRYNEQFF. Combining the CDR3 with reference TRBV5-1 and TRBJ2-1 gives the whole variable domain KAGVTQTPRYLIKTRGQQVTLSCSPISGHRSVSWYQQTPGQGLQFLFEYFSETQRNKGNFPGRFSGRQFSNSRSEMNVSTLELGDSALYLCASSLSEHRYNEQFFGPGTRLTVL.

Concerning this clone: The read gets to within 3 residues of the CDR3 end, and the germline J gene fills in the rest. This chain joins TRBV20-1 and TRBJ1-5; D is unresolved. The CDR3 length is 13 residues. Trimming took off 3 bases at V and 5 bases at J, with 11 bases between the two ends. The V gene's germline CDR1 is DFQATT and CDR2 SNEGSKA (reference sequence). CDR3 in amino acids: CSASEGLDQPQHF. Partial CDR3 DNA: TGCAGTGCTAGCGAGGGTCTGGATCAGCCC.

This chain's CDR3 is CASSKGDLNTEAFF. The DNA read from the CDR3 is TGTGCCAGCAGCAAAGGTGATCTGAACACTGAA. The chain employs TRBV7-2 and TRBJ1-1; D is ambiguous. Read sequence stops 3 residues before the CDR3 end, and the germline J gene provides the missing end. This CDR3 is built from 14 residues. Germline values: CDR1 SGHTA, CDR2 FQGNSA. The V gene lost 5 bases and the J gene lost 0 bases, with 10 bases spanning the gap.

As to this clone: Read coverage stops 3 residues before the CDR3 terminus; the germline J gene supplies the remainder. V and J are TRBV10-3 and TRBJ1-1; TRBD1 matches at 7 bases. CDR1 and CDR2 (germline): ENHRY, SYGVKD. V gave up 5 bases and J gave up 4 bases; unmatched junction bases: 4. This CDR3 is 13 amino acids long. This CDR3 is CAISQQGFTEAFF. The sequenced part of the CDR3 DNA is TGTGCCATCAGTCAACAGGGGTTCACTGAA.

As to this clone: The DNA ends 3 residues before the CDR3 does, and the rest of the CDR3 is filled in from the germline J gene. The rearrangement uses TRBV29-1 and TRBJ2-7; D is possibly TRBD1 (5 bases). CDR1 SQVTM and CDR2 ANQGSEA come from the germline V gene. The CDR3 loop spans 11 amino acids. V lost 4 bases and J lost 5, with 9 bases in between. The CDR3 sequence is CSVGRGNEQYF. CDR3 DNA (partial): TGCAGCGTTGGAAGGGGCAACGAG.

About this clone: The DNA ends 3 residues before the CDR3 does, and the rest of the CDR3 is filled in from the germline J gene. The rearrangement joins TRBV18 to TRBJ1-4; 9 bases align to TRBD1. V lost 6 bases, J lost 5 bases, and 7 bases stayed unmatched. This CDR3 has 15 amino acids. Germline V CDR1 and CDR2: KGHSH, LQKENI. CDR3 DNA, as far as it was read: TGTGCCAGCTCCCGTGACAGGGGGAAAAATGAAAAA. It specifies CASSRDRGKNEK. The CDR3 in its entirety is CASSRDRGKNEKLFF.

To note about this clone: Sequencing ends 3 residues short of the CDR3 end; the germline J gene provides the rest. This sequence joins TRBV13 and TRBJ2-3, with D uncertain. This CDR3 is built from 16 residues. CDR1 and CDR2 (germline): PRHDT, FYEKMQ (reference sequence). V lost 2 bases, J lost 1 base, and 13 bases lay in between. CDR3 region: CASSLRVNRGTDTQYF. The CDR3 DNA, read in part, is TGTGCCAGCAGCTTACGGGTTAACCGAGGCACAGATACG.

Worth noting for this clone: The read comes to an end 3 residues before the CDR3 does, leaving the germline J gene to fill in the end. The chain combines TRBV7-9 with TRBJ2-1; D unclear. Germline values: CDR1 SEHNR, CDR2 FQNEAQ (reference sequence). The V and J ends lost 2 bases and 8 bases respectively, with 7 bases between them. The CDR3 has 12 residues. The CDR3 here is CASSLLGYEQFF. The covered CDR3 bases are TGTGCCAGCAGCTTATTAGGGTATGAG.

A note on this clone: The read ends 3 residues early relative to the CDR3; the germline J gene fills the gap. The chain combines TRBV7-2 with TRBJ2-7; D remains ambiguous. CDR3 size: 15 residues. V shed 1 base and J shed 3 bases, with 13 bases lying between them. Germline V lookup: CDR1 SGHTA, CDR2 FQGNSA. The covered CDR3 bases are TGTGCCAGCAGCTTAGGGCCGGGTTCAAGCTACGAG. Translating gives CASSLGPGSSYE. The CDR3, in full, reads CASSLGPGSSYEQYF.

Turning to this clone: Coverage ceases 3 residues before the CDR3 finishes, and the germline J gene fills in the end. The chain combines TRBV30 with TRBJ1-2; no clear D. The length of the CDR3 is 12 residues. Trimming shortened V by 3 bases and J by 4 bases, and 9 bases separated the two germline ends. The germline V gene encodes CDR1 GTSNPN and CDR2 SVGIG (reference sequence). This chain's CDR3 is CAWRDFRYGYTF. Incomplete CDR3 DNA: TGTGCCTGGAGGGACTTTCGCTATGGC.

About this clone: Coverage ceases 3 residues before the CDR3 finishes, and the germline J gene fills in the end. The chain uses TRBV11-2 and TRBJ2-5; possibly TRBD2 for D (5 bases). Germline V lookup: CDR1 SGHAT, CDR2 FQNNGV. The V end was cut by 4 bases, the J end by 2 bases, with 11 bases between. The CDR3 has 14 amino acids. CDR3 loop: CASSSLAFQETQYF. CDR3 DNA, as far as it was read: TGTGCCAGCAGCTCCTTAGCGTTTCAAGAGACC.

Note on this clone: The read ends 3 residues before the CDR3 terminus; that terminus is restored from the germline J gene. V is TRBV11-2 and J is TRBJ2-3; either TRBD1 or TRBD2 may supply D (5 bases each). The CDR3 length is 15 residues. The V end was cut by 6 bases, the J end by 1 base, with 14 bases between. Germline CDR1 SGHAT, CDR2 FQNNGV. The CDR3 protein is CASSQRGAGTDTQYF. The CDR3 DNA, read in part, is TGTGCCAGCAGTCAAAGAGGGGCGGGCACAGATACG.

Remarks on this clone: The CDR3 end falls 3 residues outside the read, so it is completed with the germline J gene. The rearrangement links TRBV20-1 to TRBJ2-1, with 9 bases aligning to TRBD2. CDR1 is DFQATT and CDR2 is SNEGSKA in the germline V gene (reference sequence). J was trimmed by 6 bases and V by 6 bases; bases with no gene match: 12. The CDR3 totals 15 residues. CDR3 amino acids: CSAPRAGGPSNEQFF. CDR3 DNA (partial): TGCAGTGCCCCCCGGGCGGGAGGGCCGAGCAATGAG.

As for this clone: The read falls 3 residues short of the CDR3 end, and the missing part is taken from the germline J gene. The V call is TRBV20-1, the J call TRBJ2-3; 8 positions agree with TRBD2. This CDR3 region has 13 residues. The germline V gene encodes CDR1 DFQATT and CDR2 SNEGSKA (reference sequence). The CDR3 DNA, read in part, is TGCACCCTAACAGCGGGAGCATCAGATACG. Amino acids: CTLTAGASDT. The CDR3 reads in full as CTLTAGASDTQYF.

Concerning this clone: The read comes to an end 3 residues before the CDR3 does, leaving the germline J gene to fill in the end. V gene TRBV20-1 combines with J gene TRBJ2-3; tentatively, D is TRBD1 or TRBD2 (5 bases each). Between the trimmed V and J ends, which lost 1 base and 1 base, there was a span of 6 bases. The germline CDR1 and CDR2 sequences are DFQATT and SNEGSKA (reference sequence). The CDR3 has 13 residues. The CDR3 DNA, read in part, is TGCAGTGCTAGAGGAGGGGGCACAGATACG. Translation: CSARGGGTDT. In full, the CDR3 is CSARGGGTDTQYF.

Remarks on this clone: The read finishes 3 residues shy of the CDR3 end, and the germline J gene is used to complete it. This chain links TRBV20-1 with TRBJ2-1; the match to TRBD2 covers 9 bases. The length of the CDR3 is 16 residues. J gave up 2 bases and V 0 bases, and 5 bases lay outside the gene matches. In germline, CDR1 is DFQATT, CDR2 SNEGSKA (reference sequence). CDR3 loop: CSARDPSGIAYNEQFF. Incomplete CDR3 DNA: TGCAGTGCTAGAGACCCTAGCGGGATTGCCTACAATGAG.

With respect to this clone: The read is 3 residues too short to cover the CDR3 end, so that end is filled in from the germline J gene. The chain links TRBV20-1 to TRBJ2-3, with 14 bases aligning to TRBD2. The CDR3 covers 16 residues. The V segment lost 1 base and the J segment 4 bases; nucleotides outside the gene matches: 4. Germline V gives CDR1 DFQATT, CDR2 SNEGSKA (reference sequence). The covered CDR3 bases are TGCAGTGCTAGAGCGGGACTAGCGGGAGCAGCAGATACG. This sequence encodes CSARAGLAGAADT. The whole CDR3 region reads CSARAGLAGAADTQYF.

In the case of this clone: The read comes to an end 3 residues before the CDR3 does, leaving the germline J gene to fill in the end. This rearrangement joins TRBV30 to TRBJ2-7; D unresolved. Trimming removed 3 bases from V and 0 bases from J, with 12 bases in between. This CDR3 contains 14 residues. The germline V gene encodes CDR1 GTSNPN and CDR2 SVGIG (reference sequence). The sequenced part of the CDR3 DNA is TGTGCCTGGAGACGAGACTCCACCTCCTACGAG. Translation gives CAWRRDSTSYE. The whole CDR3 sequence is CAWRRDSTSYEQYF.

The sequenced CDR3 bases are TGTGCCAGCAGCAGGGGGACTAGCGGGAGGAGGGCCGGGGAG. This gives the protein CASSRGTSGRRAGE. From start to end, the CDR3 is CASSRGTSGRRAGELFF. The chain employs TRBV13 and TRBJ2-2, with 15 bases fitting TRBD2. The sequenced fragment ends 3 residues before the CDR3 boundary, so the rest is inferred from the germline J gene. The germline V gene encodes CDR1 PRHDT and CDR2 FYEKMQ (reference sequence). V was pared by 5 bases and J by 6 bases, with 7 bases of the junction left unmatched. This CDR3 comprises 17 residues. Full variable domain (missing parts from reference TRBV13 and TRBJ2-2): AAGVIQSPRHLIKEKRETATLKCYPIPRHDTVYWYQQGPGQDPQFLISFYEKMQSDKGSIPDRFSAQQFSDYHSELNMSSLELGDSALYFCASSRGTSGRRAGELFFGEGSRLTVL.

Details on this clone: The read stops 3 residues short of the end of the CDR3; the missing end is completed from the germline J gene. V and J are TRBV30 and TRBJ2-7; 9 bases line up with TRBD2. This CDR3 is 13 amino acids long. CDR1 is GTSNPN and CDR2 is SVGIG in the germline V gene (reference sequence). The junction had 10 bases not matched to a gene; V was cut back by 7 bases and J by 6 bases. The CDR3 bases that were read are TGTGCCTCTGCGGGACTAGCAAGGGGCGAG. It codes for CASAGLARGE. The full CDR3 protein reads CASAGLARGEQYF.

As regards this clone: The read comes to an end 3 residues before the CDR3 does, leaving the germline J gene to fill in the end. This chain joins TRBV20-1 and TRBJ2-2, with 9 bases fitting TRBD1. The germline CDR1 and CDR2 sequences are DFQATT and SNEGSKA (reference sequence). V trimming: 1 base; J trimming: 4 bases; junction bases outside the gene matches: 7. CDR3 size: 16 residues. This chain's CDR3 is CSARATTGGFTGELFF. The CDR3 bases that were read are TGCAGTGCTAGAGCCACGACAGGGGGATTCACCGGGGAG.

Note on this clone: The CDR3 end lies 3 residues beyond the end of the read and is filled in from the germline J gene. The chain joins TRBV20-1 to TRBJ1-1, with 8 nucleotides matching TRBD1. The CDR3 extends over 14 amino acids. The germline CDR1 and CDR2 sequences are DFQATT and SNEGSKA (reference sequence). Losses at the gene ends were 0 bases for V and 2 bases for J; bases not matched to a gene: 2. CDR3 region: CSARETGANTEAFF. CDR3 DNA, as far as it was read: TGCAGTGCTAGAGAGACAGGGGCAAACACTGAA.

About this clone: The CDR3 end lies 3 residues beyond the end of the read and is filled in from the germline J gene. The chain combines TRBV20-1 with TRBJ1-2, with unresolved D. Trimming took 2 bases from V and 3 from J, leaving 13 bases between them. This CDR3 comprises 14 residues. CDR1 and CDR2 (germline): DFQATT, SNEGSKA (reference sequence). Incomplete CDR3 DNA: TGCAGTGCTAGACCCCCAGGCGCAGACTATGGC. Its translation is CSARPPGADYG. In full, the CDR3 reads CSARPPGADYGYTF.

Remarks on this clone: With the read ending 3 residues before the CDR3 end, the germline J gene is used to fill in that end. This sequence joins TRBV19 and TRBJ2-6; 11 nucleotides line up with TRBD1. V lost 3 bases and J lost 1; bases outside the gene matches: 2. Looked up from germline, CDR1 is LNHDA and CDR2 is SQIVND (reference sequence). This CDR3 has 17 amino acids. The DNA read from the CDR3 is TGTGCCAGTAGTATTTGGGACAGGGGGTCTGGGGCCAACGTC. Translating gives CASSIWDRGSGANV. The whole CDR3 protein reads CASSIWDRGSGANVLTF. The entire variable domain, with the rest obtained from reference TRBV19 and TRBJ2-6, is as follows: DGGITQSPKYLFRKEGQNVTLSCEQNLNHDAMYWYRQDPGQGLRLIYYSQIVNDFQKGDIAEGYSVSREKKESFPLTVTSAQKNPTAFYLCASSIWDRGSGANVLTFGAGSRLTVL.

Concerning this clone: The read is 3 residues too short to cover the CDR3 end, so that end is filled in from the germline J gene. The rearrangement links TRBV11-2 to TRBJ1-5, with 7 bases that match TRBD1. Germline values: CDR1 SGHAT, CDR2 FQNNGV. The CDR3 is 14 residues long. V lost 5 bases, J lost 3 bases, and 4 bases stayed unmatched. The sequenced CDR3 bases are TGTGCCAGCAGCCAAGACAGGGTCAATCAGCCC. Translated, it gives CASSQDRVNQP. The entire CDR3 protein reads CASSQDRVNQPQHF.